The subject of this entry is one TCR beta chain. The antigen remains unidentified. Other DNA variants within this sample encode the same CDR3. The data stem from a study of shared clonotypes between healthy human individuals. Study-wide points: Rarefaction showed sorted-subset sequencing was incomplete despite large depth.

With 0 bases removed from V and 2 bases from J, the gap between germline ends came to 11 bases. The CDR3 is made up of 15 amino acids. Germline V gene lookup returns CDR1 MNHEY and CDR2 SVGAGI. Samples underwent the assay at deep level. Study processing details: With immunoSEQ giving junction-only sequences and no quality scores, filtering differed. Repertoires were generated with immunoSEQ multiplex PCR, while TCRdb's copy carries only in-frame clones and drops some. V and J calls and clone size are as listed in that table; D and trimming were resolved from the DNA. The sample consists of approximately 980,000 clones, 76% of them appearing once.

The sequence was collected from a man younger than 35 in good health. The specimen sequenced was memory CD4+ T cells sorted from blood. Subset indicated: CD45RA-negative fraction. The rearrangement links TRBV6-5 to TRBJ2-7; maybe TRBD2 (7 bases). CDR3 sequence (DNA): TGTGCCAGCAGTTACTCTGGCGGGGGCCCCTACGAGCAGTACTTC. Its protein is CASSYSGGGPYEQYF.